What follows are 27 T cell receptor beta chains derived from one specimen sequenced in a study of cytomegalovirus exposure and HLA in healthy donors. Primers: 60 Vbeta forward and 13 Jbeta reverse. TCRdb's table, derived via immunoSEQ multiplex PCR, lists solely in-frame clones and lacks some. Of about 80,000 clones listed, 62% are singletons. The sample comprised PBMCs. The receptors come from a male donor in good health and CMV-seropositive.

This chain connects TRBV15 to TRBJ1-4, with a tentative D call TRBD1 (5 bases). This CDR3 is built from 15 residues. Per the germline V gene, CDR1 is LNHNV and CDR2 is YYDKDF (reference sequence). V lost 1 base, J lost 6 bases, and 12 bases lay in between. CDR3 protein: CATSRATGRDEKLFF. The CDR3 DNA sequence: TGTGCCACCAGCAGAGCCACAGGAAGAGATGAAAAACTGTTTTTT. The complete variable domain, with remaining parts taken from reference TRBV15 and TRBJ1-4, reads DAMVIQNPRYQVTQFGKPVTLSCSQTLNHNVMYWYQQKSSQAPKLLFHYYDKDFNNEADTPDNFQSRRPNTSFCFLDIRSPGLGDTAMYLCATSRATGRDEKLFFGSGTQLSVL.

The chain links TRBV6-6 to TRBJ2-4, with a possible D match to TRBD1 (5 bases). The CDR3 is made up of 16 amino acids. The germline V gene has CDR1 MNHNY and CDR2 SVGAGI (reference sequence). The V gene lost 6 bases and the J gene lost 1 base, with 16 bases spanning the gap. As DNA, the CDR3 is TGTGCCAGCAGGGCTAACCAGGGTTTTGCCAAAAACATTCAGTACTTC. Translating it yields CASRANQGFAKNIQYF.

The rearrangement links TRBV15 to TRBJ1-1; no clear D. Looked up from germline, CDR1 is LNHNV and CDR2 is YYDKDF (reference sequence). The CDR3 spans 16 residues. V shed 5 bases and J shed 2 bases, with 18 bases lying between them. CDR3 in amino acids: CATSGRPSQRNTEAFF. The CDR3 coding sequence is TGTGCCACCAGCGGGCGTCCCTCTCAGAGAAACACTGAAGCTTTCTTT.

The V call is TRBV4-1, the J call TRBJ2-1, with D unresolved. The CDR3 is 15 residues long. Deletions cut 0 bases from V and 2 bases from J, with 8 bases between. Germline V gene sequence: CDR1 MGHRA, CDR2 YSYEKL. The CDR3 loop reads CASSQDHLAYNEQFF. In DNA form, the CDR3 reads TGCGCCAGCAGCCAAGATCACCTAGCCTACAATGAGCAGTTCTTC.

This clone qualifies as medium-sized. V usage is TRBV6-1 and J usage is TRBJ2-3, with 8 positions matching TRBD2. The J segment lost 4 bases and the V segment lost 3 bases, leaving 6 bases of the junction unmatched. Germline V gives CDR1 MNHNS, CDR2 SASEGT. The CDR3 totals 15 residues. Here the CDR3 reads CASSDRAGEADTQYF. The CDR3 coding sequence is TGTGCCAGCAGTGACAGAGCGGGAGAGGCAGATACGCAGTATTTT.

This clone was seen a few times. The V gene is TRBV28, the J gene TRBJ1-2; D remains unclear. The CDR3 spans 16 residues. The germline V gene encodes CDR1 MDHEN and CDR2 SYDVKM. The V gene lost 2 bases and the J gene lost 2 bases, with 15 bases spanning the gap. CDR3 region: CASSLGRGRSNYGYTF. As DNA, the CDR3 is TGTGCCAGCAGTTTAGGGCGGGGAAGAAGCAACTATGGCTACACCTTC.

The chain employs TRBV7-9 and TRBJ1-1, with 7 bases that match TRBD1. V lost 7 bases to trimming and J lost 5 bases; unmatched junction nucleotides: 13. The V gene's germline CDR1 is SEHNR and CDR2 FQNEAQ (reference sequence). The CDR3 spans 15 residues. CDR3: CASTYLQGLGTEAFF. CDR3 sequence (DNA): TGTGCCAGCACCTATTTACAGGGGCTGGGGACTGAAGCTTTCTTT. The full variable domain, its missing parts supplied by reference TRBV7-9 and TRBJ1-1, is DTGVSQNPRHKITKRGQNVTFRCDPISEHNRLYWYRQTLGQGPEFLTYFQNEAQLEKSRLLSDRFSAERPKGSFSTLEIQRTEQGDSAMYLCASTYLQGLGTEAFFGQGTRLTVV.

The chain joins TRBV7-3 to TRBJ2-1; the match to TRBD1 covers 9 bases. The V and J ends lost 2 bases and 4 bases, in that order; junction bases with no gene match: 6. The CDR3 length is 16 residues. Looked up from germline, CDR1 is SGHTA and CDR2 is FQGTGA. This chain's CDR3 is CASSLYRTGAYNEQFF. In DNA form, the CDR3 reads TGTGCCAGCAGCTTATATCGGACAGGGGCATACAATGAGCAGTTCTTC.

The genes are TRBV6-5 and TRBJ2-1; 14 bases align to TRBD2. Germline V CDR1 and CDR2: MNHEY, SVGAGI. The CDR3 extends over 15 amino acids. With 6 bases clipped from V and 9 bases from J, the junction kept 7 bases outside the gene matches. CDR3 loop: CASSQGTSGSAEQFF. The DNA for the CDR3 is TGTGCCAGCAGCCAAGGGACTAGCGGGAGCGCTGAGCAGTTCTTC.

The V call is TRBV19, the J call TRBJ1-5, with 7 bases aligning to TRBD1. The trim removed 3 bases at V and 0 bases at J, leaving 2 bases unmatched. Germline V CDR1 and CDR2: LNHDA, SQIVND (reference sequence). The CDR3 totals 15 residues. The CDR3, as DNA: TGTGCCAGTAGTATGACAGGGAATAGCAATCAGCCCCAGCATTTT. It specifies CASSMTGNSNQPQHF.

This clone has only a few counts. The V call is TRBV28, the J call TRBJ1-2; D is undetermined. The CDR3 loop spans 13 amino acids. Trimming pared 3 bases from V and 3 bases from J, leaving 8 bases between. Germline CDR1 and CDR2: MDHEN and SYDVKM. CDR3: CASSLVADYGYTF. As DNA, the CDR3 is TGTGCCAGCAGTTTGGTGGCAGACTATGGCTACACCTTC.

The chain has TRBV7-2 and TRBJ2-7; no definite D call. This CDR3 spans 13 amino acids. Trimming left V 2 bases short and J 2 bases short, with 7 bases between. Per germline, CDR1 SGHTA and CDR2 FQGNSA. CDR3 loop: CASSLTVTYEQYF. In DNA form, the CDR3 reads TGTGCCAGCAGCTTAACAGTTACCTACGAGCAGTACTTC.

The chain couples TRBV29-1 to TRBJ2-4; D is unclear. CDR3 size: 14 residues. Trimming shortened V by 0 bases and J by 0 bases, and 6 bases separated the two germline ends. In germline, CDR1 is SQVTM, CDR2 ANQGSEA. The CDR3 bases are TGCAGCGTTGAAGATCGGGTAGCCAAAAACATTCAGTACTTC. This encodes CSVEDRVAKNIQYF.

The table lists this clone with a count of one. The chain combines TRBV30 with TRBJ1-2; D ambiguous. Germline V gene lookup returns CDR1 GTSNPN and CDR2 SVGIG (reference sequence). V was clipped by 4 bases and J by 8 bases, with 17 bases between them. The CDR3 has 13 amino acids. The CDR3 nucleotides are TGTGCCTGGATCGAGGAAGCCGGTGTGGGCTACACCTTC. This sequence encodes CAWIEEAGVGYTF.

The chain carries TRBV5-1 and TRBJ2-7, with 10 bases that match TRBD1. With 3 bases clipped from V and 6 bases from J, the junction kept 0 bases outside the gene matches. From germline, CDR1 is SGHRS and CDR2 YFSETQ. The length of the CDR3 is 12 residues. This CDR3 reads CASSWTGGEQYF. CDR3 bases: TGCGCCAGCAGCTGGACAGGGGGCGAGCAGTACTTC.

Ten or more counts support this clone. J is TRBJ1-1 and V is TRBV6-5; D may be TRBD1 (5 bases). V was pared by 5 bases and J by 0 bases, with 10 bases between. The CDR3 covers 14 residues. The germline gives CDR1 MNHEY, CDR2 SVGAGI. CDR3 protein: CASSPAQVNTEAFF. For the CDR3, the DNA is TGTGCCAGCAGTCCAGCACAGGTGAACACTGAAGCTTTCTTT.

The genes are TRBV28 and TRBJ1-3; perhaps TRBD1 as D (5 bases). Trimming removed 6 bases from V and 4 bases from J, with 19 bases in between. Per germline, CDR1 MDHEN and CDR2 SYDVKM. There are 16 residues in the CDR3. CDR3: CASSSRQLLGGNTIYF. The DNA for the CDR3 is TGTGCCAGCAGCTCCCGACAGCTTCTGGGAGGAAACACCATATATTTT. Drawing the rest from reference TRBV28 and TRBJ1-3, the complete variable domain is DVKVTQSSRYLVKRTGEKVFLECVQDMDHENMFWYRQDPGLGLRLIYFSYDVKMKEKGDIPEGYSVSREKKERFSLILESASTNQTSMYLCASSSRQLLGGNTIYFGEGSWLTVV.

This chain joins TRBV5-4 and TRBJ1-1, with 7 bases fitting TRBD1. CDR1 and CDR2 from the germline V gene are SGHNT and YYREEE (reference sequence). Unmatched junction bases numbered 4, after V lost 4 bases and J lost 1 base. The CDR3 loop spans 14 amino acids. The CDR3 DNA sequence: TGTGCCAGCAGCAGCAGGGGGAGGAACACTGAAGCTTTCTTT. Translated: CASSSRGRNTEAFF.

The J gene is TRBJ2-3, the V gene TRBV29-1, with TRBD2 as a possible D gene (6 bases). Germline values: CDR1 SQVTM, CDR2 ANQGSEA. V lost 4 bases and J 1 base, leaving 15 bases between the germline ends. The CDR3 contains 15 residues. CDR3 DNA: TGCAGCGTTGGCCAACTAGCTAGGGGCACAGATACGCAGTATTTT. Encoded protein: CSVGQLARGTDTQYF.

The chain has TRBV28 and TRBJ1-6; 7 nucleotides line up with TRBD1. CDR1 and CDR2 from the germline V gene are MDHEN and SYDVKM. V shed 7 bases, J shed 5 bases, and the junction held 2 bases outside the gene matches. This CDR3 contains 13 residues. The CDR3: CASNRGHNSPLHF. The DNA of the CDR3 is TGTGCCAGCAACAGGGGCCATAATTCACCCCTCCACTTT.

This clone was observed a single time. This sequence joins TRBV7-3 and TRBJ2-7, with no clear D. Germline-derived CDR1 and CDR2 are SGHTA and FQGTGA. V lost 10 bases and J 3 bases, leaving 4 bases between the germline ends. CDR3 length: 9 residues. CDR3: CATNYEQYF. The CDR3 nucleotides read TGTGCCACTAACTACGAGCAGTACTTC.

The CDR3 protein is CASSVGDRFSSGNTIYF. CDR3 bases: TGTGCCAGCAGCGTCGGGGACAGGTTCAGCTCTGGAAACACCATATATTTT. The V call is TRBV9, the J call TRBJ1-3; 8 nucleotides agree with TRBD1. Losses at the gene ends were 2 bases for V and 0 bases for J; bases not matched to a gene: 7. The CDR3 is 17 residues long. The V gene's germline CDR1 is SGDLS and CDR2 YYNGEE.

The V call is TRBV30, the J call TRBJ2-1, with D maybe TRBD2 (6 bases). The CDR3 runs 14 residues. Trimming pared 5 bases from V and 0 bases from J, leaving 11 bases between. The germline gives CDR1 GTSNPN, CDR2 SVGIG (reference sequence). The chain's CDR3 is CAWGRDFSYNEQFF. The CDR3 bases are TGTGCCTGGGGAAGGGACTTCTCCTACAATGAGCAGTTCTTC.

This clone appeared a few times. V and J are TRBV11-2 and TRBJ1-4; 7 bases match TRBD1. The CDR3 is 16 amino acids. Germline loops: CDR1 SGHAT, CDR2 FQNNGV. J gave up 10 bases and V 1 base, and 12 bases lay outside the gene matches. The CDR3 DNA sequence: TGTGCCAGCAGCTTAGTTAGGGGGACAGAGTACAGAAAACTGTTTTTT. It specifies CASSLVRGTEYRKLFF.

The chain joins TRBV4-3 to TRBJ2-1; 7 bases match TRBD2. There are 18 residues in the CDR3. J lost 3 bases, V lost 0 bases, and 11 bases had no gene match. Germline V lookup: CDR1 LGHNA, CDR2 YSLEER. The CDR3 region is CASSQEAGASGNYNEQFF. The CDR3 DNA reads TGCGCCAGCAGCCAAGAAGCGGGCGCTAGCGGCAACTACAATGAGCAGTTCTTC.

The CDR3 region is CASSLGTGPQETQYF. The CDR3 region has the DNA TGCGCCAGCAGCCTCGGGACAGGGCCGCAAGAGACCCAGTACTTC. J is TRBJ2-5 and V is TRBV4-3; 9 bases agree with TRBD1. After removal of 4 bases from V and 2 bases from J, the junction contained 5 bases not matched to a gene. The CDR3 is 15 amino acids. CDR1 and CDR2 from the germline V gene are LGHNA and YSLEER.

The V gene is TRBV6-5, the J gene TRBJ2-3, with D maybe TRBD1 (5 bases). Germline CDR1 reads MNHEY; CDR2 reads SVGAGI. The CDR3 length is 14 residues. The ends were cut back, 7 bases at V and 3 bases at J, with 14 bases in the middle. CDR3 nucleotides: TGTGCCAGCACAGGGCGTAGGGCGACAGATACGCAGTATTTT. The encoded protein is CASTGRRATDTQYF.